A single TCR beta chain is shown here with its context. Generated by immunoSEQ multiplex PCR, the TCRdb table keeps only in-frame clones and is missing some. The table shows approximately 300,000 clones, with more than 90% occurring only once. Germline V lookup: CDR1 MNHNS, CDR2 SASEGT. Between the trimmed V and J ends, which lost 2 bases and 7 bases, there was a span of 9 bases. This CDR3 has 13 residues. The data originate from a study of blood T cell repertoires in COVID-19. Sequencing input: PBMCs or T cells enriched from blood (not recorded which). This receptor was taken from a woman in her 30s who had recovered from COVID-19. The chain links TRBV6-1 to TRBJ1-3, with D tentatively TRBD1 (5 bases). This chain's CDR3 is CASSERGWNTIYF. Written as DNA, the CDR3 is TGTGCCAGCAGTGAAAGGGGTTGGAACACCATATATTTT.